The next 26 T cell receptor beta chains were all read from a single sample in a study of CD8 T cells in ankylosing spondylitis. Regarding the study as a whole: Blood of patients with ankylosing spondylitis appeared to be characterized by a TCR beta motif of seven or eight highly homologous variants.

TCRdb independently ran MiXCR on the 5' RACE reads; one entry per CDR3 protein. This table has roughly 700,000 distinct CDR3 sequences, 15% to 20% appearing once. Their target antigens are unknown. Material: blood, either unsorted or a sorted T cell fraction (not recorded which). The receptors derive from a male donor with ankylosing spondylitis.

The chain couples TRBV12-3 or TRBV12-4 to TRBJ2-7; TRBD1 aligns across 7 bases. This CDR3 comprises 14 residues. Unmatched junction bases numbered 4, after V lost 3 bases and J lost 2 bases. The CDR3 region is CASSFYRGAYEQYF. The CDR3 DNA follows: TGTGCCAGCAGTTTCTACAGGGGAGCCTACGAGCAGTACTTC.

V and J are TRBV12-3 or TRBV12-4 and TRBJ2-7, with D tentatively TRBD1 (6 bases). CDR3 size: 20 residues. Between the trimmed V and J ends, which lost 5 bases and 0 bases, there was a span of 29 bases. The chain's CDR3 is CASSRYGTRKESVISYEQYF. The CDR3 bases are TGTGCCAGCAGTAGATACGGGACAAGAAAAGAATCCGTAATCTCCTACGAGCAGTACTTC.

This clonotype was recorded a few times. The chain couples TRBV20-1 to TRBJ2-2; D unclear. The CDR3 extends over 14 amino acids. In germline, CDR1 is DFQATT, CDR2 SNEGSKA (reference sequence). The V end was cut by 1 base, the J end by 2 bases, with 8 bases between. The CDR3 here is CSARARKNTGELFF. The DNA of the CDR3 is TGCAGTGCTAGAGCTAGAAAAAACACCGGGGAGCTGTTTTTT.

The rearrangement joins TRBV6-1 to TRBJ2-1, with 10 bases identical to TRBD1. The CDR3 sequence is 14 residues long. V was pared by 6 bases and J by 8 bases, with 7 bases of the junction left unmatched. The germline V gene encodes CDR1 MNHNS and CDR2 SASEGT. The CDR3: CASRNRDRGHEQFF. In nucleotides, the CDR3 is TGTGCCAGCAGAAACCGGGACAGGGGACATGAGCAGTTCTTC.

This clonotype was found a few times. The rearrangement joins TRBV11-3 to TRBJ2-1; TRBD2 aligns across 7 bases. The length of the CDR3 is 12 residues. The junction had 7 bases not matched to a gene; V was cut back by 5 bases and J by 12 bases. Looked up from germline, CDR1 is SGHNT and CDR2 is YENEEA. This CDR3 is CASSPGEGGQFF. The CDR3 nucleotides are TGTGCCAGCAGCCCCGGGGAGGGTGGGCAGTTCTTC.

This rearrangement joins TRBV21-1 to TRBJ2-7; the listed D gene, TRBD1, was not tested against the DNA. TRBV21-1 is labeled a pseudogene. CDR3 size: 15 residues. The CDR3 region is CASSKGTPAYYEQYF. In nucleotides, the CDR3 is TGTGCCAGCAGCAAAGGGACCCCCGCCTACTACGAGCAGTACTTC.

CDR3 sequence reads: CASSHSGTGGDEQFF. The CDR3 coding sequence is TGTGCCAGCAGTCACTCCGGGACAGGGGGCGATGAGCAGTTCTTC. The chain joins TRBV28 to TRBJ2-1, with 12 bases fitting TRBD1. CDR3 length: 15 amino acids. The germline CDR1 and CDR2 sequences are MDHEN and SYDVKM. V gave up 5 bases and J gave up 8 bases; unmatched junction bases: 7.

This chain connects TRBV29-1 to TRBJ1-2, with no clear D. V lost 5 bases, J lost 7 bases, and 11 bases lay in between. The CDR3 is made up of 11 amino acids. The germline gives CDR1 SQVTM, CDR2 ANQGSEA. DNA of the CDR3: TGCAGCGTTCGGCAGGCCTCTGGCTACACCTTC. Its translation: CSVRQASGYTF.

This chain uses TRBV6-1 with TRBJ1-2; D gene unclear. CDR3 length: 13 amino acids. Germline V CDR1 and CDR2: MNHNS, SASEGT. The V end lost 7 bases, the J end lost 2 bases, and 11 bases lay between the germline ends. CDR3 nucleotides: TGTGCCAGCAAGTCGGGGTTGAACTATGGCTACACCTTC. Translated: CASKSGLNYGYTF.

This clonotype was recorded a few times. The chain links TRBV12-3 or TRBV12-4 to TRBJ2-6; tentatively, D is TRBD1 or TRBD2 (5 bases each). This CDR3 is built from 20 residues. V lost 6 bases and J 0 bases, leaving 24 bases between the germline ends. CDR3 amino acids: CASSSGTAATTLSGANVLTF. CDR3 in DNA: TGTGCCAGCAGCTCTGGGACGGCCGCGACCACTCTCTCTGGGGCCAACGTCCTGACTTTC.

In its sample, this clonotype was seen many times. This rearrangement joins TRBV18 to TRBJ2-1; D is unresolved. CDR1 and CDR2 (germline): KGHSH, LQKENI. There are 12 residues in the CDR3. The germline V and J ends were trimmed by 5 bases and 8 bases, with 10 bases remaining between them. This CDR3 is CASSSLTYEQFF. The DNA for the CDR3 is TGTGCCAGCTCATCCCTGACTTATGAGCAGTTCTTC.

The J gene is TRBJ2-1, the V gene TRBV6-1; tentatively, D is TRBD2 (6 bases). Per germline, CDR1 MNHNS and CDR2 SASEGT. V gave up 6 bases and J gave up 0 bases, with 9 bases separating them. CDR3 length equals 14 residues. The DNA of the CDR3 is TGTGCCAGCAGGCGGGATTTCTCCTACAATGAGCAGTTCTTC. Protein product: CASRRDFSYNEQFF.

This chain connects TRBV3-1 to TRBJ2-2; D perhaps matches TRBD2 (5 bases). This CDR3 spans 16 amino acids. V was clipped by 0 bases and J by 1 base, with 9 bases between them. CDR1 is LGHDT and CDR2 is YNNKEL in the germline V gene (reference sequence). The DNA of the CDR3 is TGTGCCAGCAGCCAAGAGTGGGCGGGGAACACCGGGGAGCTGTTTTTT. Translating it yields CASSQEWAGNTGELFF.

This clonotype was seen ten or more times. The chain has TRBV5-1 and TRBJ1-6; TRBD1 matches 9 bases. CDR3 size: 16 residues. V was pared by 4 bases and J by 7 bases, with 9 bases of the junction left unmatched. CDR1 and CDR2 (germline): SGHRS, YFSETQ. The CDR3 DNA sequence: TGCGCCAGCAGCGATAACACCGGGACAGGGAATTCACCCCTCCACTTT. It codes for CASSDNTGTGNSPLHF.

The genes are TRBV9 and TRBJ2-2; no definite D call. Trimming removed 0 bases from V and 7 bases from J, with 10 bases in between. Germline V CDR1 and CDR2: SGDLS, YYNGEE. The CDR3 consists of 14 residues. The CDR3 DNA sequence: TGTGCCAGCAGCGTAGTGCCTCGGTTCGGGGAGCTGTTTTTT. Translating it yields CASSVVPRFGELFF.

This clonotype appeared a few times. V and J are TRBV7-9 and TRBJ1-4; D gene unclear. Trimming removed 6 bases at V and 8 bases at J, with 13 bases between. Germline CDR1 SEHNR, CDR2 FQNEAQ (reference sequence). The CDR3 covers 13 residues. CDR3 DNA: TGTGCCAGCAGTCTCCAACCCCAAGAAAAACTGTTTTTT. Translating gives CASSLQPQEKLFF.

V is TRBV6-5 and J is TRBJ2-1; D may correspond to TRBD1 or TRBD2 (5 bases each). Germline loops: CDR1 MNHEY, CDR2 SVGAGI. The V end lost 2 bases, the J end lost 0 bases, and 11 bases lay between the germline ends. The CDR3 has 16 residues. CDR3 DNA sequence: TGTGCCAGCAGTTACAGAGGGGCTCCCTCCTACAATGAGCAGTTCTTC. It specifies CASSYRGAPSYNEQFF.

The V and J genes are TRBV12-3 or TRBV12-4 and TRBJ2-3, with 9 bases lining up with TRBD1. Trimming cost V 0 bases and J 6 bases; bases outside gene matches: 7. The CDR3 length is 16 residues. This CDR3 reads CASSLAPNRGPDTQYF. DNA for the CDR3: TGTGCCAGCAGTTTAGCGCCGAACAGGGGGCCGGATACGCAGTATTTT.

This clonotype occurred a few times. The rearrangement uses TRBV24-1 and TRBJ2-2, with no clear D. This CDR3 has 17 amino acids. V lost 1 base, J lost 0 bases, and 11 bases lay in between. Germline assignment: CDR1 KGHDR and CDR2 SFDVKD. This CDR3 is CATSDFVNNANTGELFF. The CDR3 nucleotides are TGTGCCACCAGTGATTTTGTGAACAACGCGAACACCGGGGAGCTGTTTTTT.

This clonotype was observed at least ten times. The CDR3 loop is CSASYSSGSTDTQYF. Written as DNA, the CDR3 is TGCAGTGCTAGTTATAGTAGCGGGAGCACAGATACGCAGTATTTT. J is TRBJ2-3 and V is TRBV20-1; 7 nucleotides agree with TRBD2. The junction had 6 bases not matched to a gene; V was cut back by 3 bases and J by 0 bases. Germline V CDR1 and CDR2: DFQATT, SNEGSKA (reference sequence). The CDR3 spans 15 residues.

The chain couples TRBV7-9 to TRBJ1-3; D might be TRBD1 (5 bases). The CDR3 contains 17 residues. CDR1 SEHNR and CDR2 FQNEAQ come from the germline V gene (reference sequence). V was shortened by 1 base and J by 0 bases, with 13 bases between the two germline ends. CDR3 DNA: TGTGCCAGCAGCTTAGTCCGCACAGGCCCCTCTGGAAACACCATATATTTT. Translated, it gives CASSLVRTGPSGNTIYF.

The J gene is TRBJ2-5, the V gene TRBV12-3 or TRBV12-4, with TRBD1 as a possible D gene (6 bases). The CDR3 totals 14 residues. Trimming pared 7 bases from V and 5 bases from J, leaving 17 bases between. CDR3 in amino acids: CASTLQGQGETQYF. CDR3 sequence (DNA): TGTGCCAGCACCCTACAGGGTCAGGGGGAGACCCAGTACTTC.

This clonotype has a handful of counts. V is TRBV20-1 and J is TRBJ2-7; D gene uncertain. Germline CDR1 DFQATT, CDR2 SNEGSKA (reference sequence). This CDR3 spans 14 amino acids. Trimming left V 3 bases short and J 2 bases short, with 14 bases between. CDR3 coding DNA: TGCAGTGCTAGCTTCTTGGGCGCCGCCTACGAGCAGTACTTC. Protein: CSASFLGAAYEQYF.

This clonotype occurred a few times. This chain's CDR3 is CASSFLNLAGGQETQYF. CDR3 coding DNA: TGTGCCAGCAGTTTCCTAAACCTAGCGGGAGGGCAAGAGACCCAGTACTTC. The genes are TRBV12-3 or TRBV12-4 and TRBJ2-5; 12 bases line up with TRBD2. The CDR3 has 17 residues. After removal of 3 bases from V and 2 bases from J, the junction contained 7 bases not matched to a gene.

J is TRBJ1-3 and V is TRBV28; TRBD1 is a possible D gene (5 bases). V lost 5 bases, J lost 1 base, and 9 bases lay in between. The germline gives CDR1 MDHEN, CDR2 SYDVKM. The CDR3 runs to 14 residues. The CDR3 DNA sequence: TGTGCCAGCAGTCCGGGACTATCTGGAAACACCATATATTTT. This translates into CASSPGLSGNTIYF.

The V and J genes are TRBV6-6 and TRBJ1-1; 7 bases align to TRBD1. CDR3 length equals 13 residues. Germline V gene sequence: CDR1 MNHNY, CDR2 SVGAGI (reference sequence). The junction had 6 bases not matched to a gene; V was cut back by 6 bases and J by 5 bases. The CDR3 bases are TGTGCCAGCAGGGAATCACAGGGGACTGAAGCTTTCTTT. Translated: CASRESQGTEAFF.